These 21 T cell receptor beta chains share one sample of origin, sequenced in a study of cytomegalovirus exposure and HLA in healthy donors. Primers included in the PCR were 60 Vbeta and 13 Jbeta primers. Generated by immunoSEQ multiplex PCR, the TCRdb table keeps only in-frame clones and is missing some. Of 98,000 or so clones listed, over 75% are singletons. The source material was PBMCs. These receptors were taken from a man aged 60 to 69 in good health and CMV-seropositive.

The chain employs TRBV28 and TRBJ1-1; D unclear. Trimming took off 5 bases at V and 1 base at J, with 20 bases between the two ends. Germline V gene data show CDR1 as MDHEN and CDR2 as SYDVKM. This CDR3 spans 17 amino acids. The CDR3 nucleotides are TGTGCCAGCAGTCCCTACTTCTTCGGAACAGCGAACACTGAAGCTTTCTTT. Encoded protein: CASSPYFFGTANTEAFF.

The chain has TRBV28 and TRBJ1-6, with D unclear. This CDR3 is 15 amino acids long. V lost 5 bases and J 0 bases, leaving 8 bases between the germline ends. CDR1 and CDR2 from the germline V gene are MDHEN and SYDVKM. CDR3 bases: TGTGCCAGCAGTCCCCGGGGCTCCTATAATTCACCCCTCCACTTT. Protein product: CASSPRGSYNSPLHF.

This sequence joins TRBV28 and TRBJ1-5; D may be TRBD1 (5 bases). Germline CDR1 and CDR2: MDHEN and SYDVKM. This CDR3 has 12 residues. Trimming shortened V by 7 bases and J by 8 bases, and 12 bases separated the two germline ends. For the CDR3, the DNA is TGTGCCAGCAAGCCTTGGGGGGAGCCCCAGCATTTT. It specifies CASKPWGEPQHF. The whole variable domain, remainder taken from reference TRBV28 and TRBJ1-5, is DVKVTQSSRYLVKRTGEKVFLECVQDMDHENMFWYRQDPGLGLRLIYFSYDVKMKEKGDIPEGYSVSREKKERFSLILESASTNQTSMYLCASKPWGEPQHFGDGTRLSIL.

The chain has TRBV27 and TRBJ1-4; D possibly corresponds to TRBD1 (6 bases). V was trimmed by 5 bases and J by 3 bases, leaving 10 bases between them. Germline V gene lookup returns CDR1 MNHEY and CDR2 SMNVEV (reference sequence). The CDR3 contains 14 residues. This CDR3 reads CASSLQGPNEKLFF. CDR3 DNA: TGTGCCAGCAGTCTACAGGGTCCTAATGAAAAACTGTTTTTT.

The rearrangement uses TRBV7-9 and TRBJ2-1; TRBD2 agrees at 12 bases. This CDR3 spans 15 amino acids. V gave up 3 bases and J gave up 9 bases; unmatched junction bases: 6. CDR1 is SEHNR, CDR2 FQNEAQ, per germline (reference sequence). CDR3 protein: CASSLLAGGQGEQFF. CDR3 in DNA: TGTGCCAGCAGCTTGCTAGCGGGGGGGCAGGGTGAGCAGTTCTTC.

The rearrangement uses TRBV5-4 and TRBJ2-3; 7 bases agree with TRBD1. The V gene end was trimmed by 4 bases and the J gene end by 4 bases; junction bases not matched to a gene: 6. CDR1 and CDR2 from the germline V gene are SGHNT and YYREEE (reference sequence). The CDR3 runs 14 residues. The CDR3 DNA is TGTGCCAGCAGCCACAGGGGCCCCCCAGATACGCAGTATTTT. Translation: CASSHRGPPDTQYF.

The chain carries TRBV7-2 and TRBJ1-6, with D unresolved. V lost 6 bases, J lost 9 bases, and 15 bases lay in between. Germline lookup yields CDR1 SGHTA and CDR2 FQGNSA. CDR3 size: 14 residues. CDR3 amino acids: CASSPGVWSSPLHF. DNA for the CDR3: TGTGCCAGCAGTCCCGGGGTGTGGAGTTCACCCCTCCACTTT.

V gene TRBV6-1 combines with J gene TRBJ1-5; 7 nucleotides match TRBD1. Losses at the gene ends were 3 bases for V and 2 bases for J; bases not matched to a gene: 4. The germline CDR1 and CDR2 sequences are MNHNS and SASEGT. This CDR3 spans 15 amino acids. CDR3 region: CASSDRTGRNQPQHF. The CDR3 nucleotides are TGTGCCAGCAGTGATCGGACAGGTCGCAATCAGCCCCAGCATTTT.

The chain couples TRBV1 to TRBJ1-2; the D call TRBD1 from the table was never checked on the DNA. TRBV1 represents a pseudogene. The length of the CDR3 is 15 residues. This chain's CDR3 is CTSSLGQVMRGGYTF. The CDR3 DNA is TGCACCAGCAGCCTCGGACAGGTTATGAGGGGTGGCTACACCTTC.

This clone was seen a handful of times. CDR3 protein: CATSSDFLSNQPQHF. CDR3 bases: TGTGCCACCAGCAGCGACTTCCTTAGCAATCAGCCCCAGCATTTT. This chain uses TRBV15 with TRBJ1-5; D gene ambiguous. Germline-derived CDR1 and CDR2 are LNHNV and YYDKDF (reference sequence). The ends were cut back, 3 bases at V and 0 bases at J, with 9 bases in the middle. This CDR3 region has 15 residues.

CDR3 in amino acids: CASSQDPPRAGNTIYF. CDR3 sequence (DNA): TGTGCCAGCAGCCAAGACCCCCCCAGGGCTGGAAACACCATATATTTT. The gene calls are TRBV4-2 and TRBJ1-3; D possibly corresponds to TRBD1 (5 bases). The CDR3 has 16 residues. Trimming removed 0 bases from V and 2 bases from J, with 11 bases in between. CDR1 and CDR2 (germline): LGHNA, YNFKEQ.

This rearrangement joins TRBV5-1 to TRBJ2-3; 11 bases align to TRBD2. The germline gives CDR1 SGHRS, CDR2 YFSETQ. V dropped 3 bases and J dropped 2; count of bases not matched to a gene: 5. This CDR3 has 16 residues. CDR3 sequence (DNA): TGCGCCAGCAGCTACGGGACTAGCGGTTTCACAGATACGCAGTATTTT. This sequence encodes CASSYGTSGFTDTQYF.

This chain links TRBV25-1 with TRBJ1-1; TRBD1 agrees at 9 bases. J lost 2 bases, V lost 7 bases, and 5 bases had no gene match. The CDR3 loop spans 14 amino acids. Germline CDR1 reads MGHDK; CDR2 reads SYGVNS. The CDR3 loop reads CASTWDRANTEAFF. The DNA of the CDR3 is TGTGCCAGCACTTGGGACAGGGCTAACACTGAAGCTTTCTTT.

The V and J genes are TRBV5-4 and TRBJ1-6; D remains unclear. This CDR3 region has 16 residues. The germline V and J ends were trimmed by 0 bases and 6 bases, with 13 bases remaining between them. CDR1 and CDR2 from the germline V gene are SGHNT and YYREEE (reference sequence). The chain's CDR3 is CASSLDSLSFNSPLHF. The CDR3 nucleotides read TGTGCCAGCAGCTTGGACAGCCTCTCTTTTAATTCACCCCTCCACTTT.

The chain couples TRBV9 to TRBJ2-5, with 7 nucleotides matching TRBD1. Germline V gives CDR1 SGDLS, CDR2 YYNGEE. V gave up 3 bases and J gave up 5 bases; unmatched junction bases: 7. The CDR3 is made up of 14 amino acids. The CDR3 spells CASSAQVRGETQYF. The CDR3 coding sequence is TGTGCCAGCAGCGCCCAAGTCAGGGGGGAGACCCAGTACTTC.

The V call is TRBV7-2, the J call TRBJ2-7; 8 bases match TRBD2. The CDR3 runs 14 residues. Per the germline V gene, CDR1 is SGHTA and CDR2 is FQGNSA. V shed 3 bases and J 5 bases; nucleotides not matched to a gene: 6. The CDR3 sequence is CASSFGGGGNEQYF. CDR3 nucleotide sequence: TGTGCCAGCAGCTTCGGGGGGGGTGGGAACGAGCAGTACTTC.

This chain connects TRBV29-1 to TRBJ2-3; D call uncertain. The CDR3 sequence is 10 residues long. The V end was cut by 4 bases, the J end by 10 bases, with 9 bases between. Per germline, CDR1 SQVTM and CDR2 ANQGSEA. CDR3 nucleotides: TGCAGCGTTGGGCGGTCCCCGCAGTATTTT. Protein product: CSVGRSPQYF.

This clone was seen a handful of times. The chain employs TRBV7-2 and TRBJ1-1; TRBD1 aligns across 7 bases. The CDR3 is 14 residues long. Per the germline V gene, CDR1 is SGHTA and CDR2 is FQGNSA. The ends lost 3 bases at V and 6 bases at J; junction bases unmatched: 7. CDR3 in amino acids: CASSFNRGFSEAFF. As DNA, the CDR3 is TGTGCCAGCAGCTTTAACAGGGGTTTTTCTGAAGCTTTCTTT.

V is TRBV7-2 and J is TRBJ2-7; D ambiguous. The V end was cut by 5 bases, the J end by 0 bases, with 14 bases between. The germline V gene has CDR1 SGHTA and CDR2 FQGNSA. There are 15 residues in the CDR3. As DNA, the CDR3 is TGTGCCAGCAGCCGAGGAAGGTATGCCTCCTACGAGCAGTACTTC. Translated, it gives CASSRGRYASYEQYF.

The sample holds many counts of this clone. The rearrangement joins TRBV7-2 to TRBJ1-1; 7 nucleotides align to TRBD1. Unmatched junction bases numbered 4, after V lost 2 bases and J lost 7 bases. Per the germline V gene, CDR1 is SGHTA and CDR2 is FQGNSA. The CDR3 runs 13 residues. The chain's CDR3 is CASSLQQGSEAFF. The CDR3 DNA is TGTGCCAGCAGCTTACAACAGGGGAGTGAAGCTTTCTTT.

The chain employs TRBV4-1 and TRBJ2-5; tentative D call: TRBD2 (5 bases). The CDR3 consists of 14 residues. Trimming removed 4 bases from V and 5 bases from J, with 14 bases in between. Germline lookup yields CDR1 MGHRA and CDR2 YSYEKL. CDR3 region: CASSLHGTGETQYF. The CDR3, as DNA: TGCGCCAGCAGCCTACACGGTACGGGGGAGACCCAGTACTTC.